What follows are 22 T cell receptor beta chains derived from one specimen sequenced in a study of OX40 agonist ivuxolimab in advanced cancers. Clones were read by immunoSEQ multiplex PCR, and TCRdb kept only the in-frame ones, dropping some. This table holds 65,000 to 75,000 clones, roughly 90% found once. Source: CD4+ or CD8+ T cells sorted from blood, taken in a trial of the OX40 agonist ivuxolimab. Receptors originate from an adult with an advanced solid tumor such as melanoma, head and neck, liver or kidney cancer.

The chain is built from TRBV19 and TRBJ2-1; TRBD2 matches at 8 bases. Germline lookup yields CDR1 LNHDA and CDR2 SQIVND (reference sequence). The CDR3 covers 15 residues. Trimming removed 6 bases from V and 7 bases from J; junction bases left unmatched: 11. In nucleotides, the CDR3 is TGTGCCAGTAGCCACGGGGGGGCGGGGATTAATGAGCAGTTCTTC. This translates into CASSHGGAGINEQFF.

The V gene is TRBV5-1, the J gene TRBJ1-5; D remains unclear. Between the trimmed V and J ends, which lost 0 bases and 0 bases, there was a span of 7 bases. Germline values: CDR1 SGHRS, CDR2 YFSETQ. This CDR3 comprises 15 residues. CDR3 region: CASSLDGDSNQPQHF. CDR3 DNA sequence: TGCGCCAGCAGCTTGGACGGGGATAGCAATCAGCCCCAGCATTTT. The entire variable domain, with the rest obtained from reference TRBV5-1 and TRBJ1-5, is as follows: KAGVTQTPRYLIKTRGQQVTLSCSPISGHRSVSWYQQTPGQGLQFLFEYFSETQRNKGNFPGRFSGRQFSNSRSEMNVSTLELGDSALYLCASSLDGDSNQPQHFGDGTRLSIL.

About this clone itself: Other DNA sequences in this specimen translate into the identical CDR3. The chain couples TRBV18 to TRBJ2-7; D is ambiguous. The CDR3 runs to 13 residues. Per germline, CDR1 KGHSH and CDR2 LQKENI. Between the trimmed V and J ends, which lost 0 bases and 3 bases, there was a span of 6 bases. This chain's CDR3 is CASSPPSSYEQYF. The CDR3 DNA reads TGTGCCAGCTCACCACCGAGTAGCTACGAGCAGTACTTC.

Only one count was recorded for this clone. The V call is TRBV5-1, the J call TRBJ2-1; 8 nucleotides align to TRBD1. CDR3 length: 18 amino acids. V lost 4 bases and J lost 5; bases outside the gene matches: 17. CDR1 is SGHRS and CDR2 is YFSETQ in the germline V gene. CDR3 loop: CASSQTGVIIVSNNEQFF. The DNA for the CDR3 is TGCGCCAGCAGCCAGACAGGGGTTATAATAGTTAGTAACAATGAGCAGTTCTTC.

This rearrangement joins TRBV7-9 to TRBJ2-7; D is possibly TRBD1 (5 bases). There are 13 residues in the CDR3. V lost 1 base and J lost 6, with 10 bases in between. From germline, CDR1 is SEHNR and CDR2 FQNEAQ (reference sequence). CDR3 loop: CASSLGGRGEQYF. Here the CDR3 DNA reads TGTGCCAGCAGCTTAGGCGGTAGGGGCGAGCAGTACTTC.

The rearrangement uses TRBV11-3 and TRBJ2-1, with D hard to call. Germline assignment: CDR1 SGHNT and CDR2 YENEEA. The CDR3 has 12 amino acids. V shed 1 base and J shed 8 bases, with 6 bases lying between them. The CDR3 loop reads CASSLGDHEQFF. The CDR3 DNA reads TGTGCCAGCAGCTTAGGCGATCATGAGCAGTTCTTC.

CDR3 sequence (DNA): TGCGCCAGCAGTCCGCAGGGTTATGGCACCGGGGAGCTGTTTTTT. Translating it yields CASSPQGYGTGELFF. The genes are TRBV5-1 and TRBJ2-2; D is possibly TRBD1 (5 bases). Germline CDR1 and CDR2: SGHRS and YFSETQ. This CDR3 comprises 15 residues. The ends were cut back, 5 bases at V and 4 bases at J, with 15 bases in the middle.

This clone was seen only once. V is TRBV6-1 and J is TRBJ2-1; TRBD1 agrees at 9 bases. Looked up from germline, CDR1 is MNHNS and CDR2 is SASEGT. Trimming cost V 10 bases and J 0 bases; bases outside gene matches: 4. The CDR3 spans 14 residues. The CDR3 nucleotides are TGTGCCATCTACAGGGGGCTCTCCTACAATGAGCAGTTCTTC. Translated, it gives CAIYRGLSYNEQFF.

The J gene is TRBJ1-1, the V gene TRBV5-1, with a tentative D call TRBD1 (6 bases). Germline V gene data show CDR1 as SGHRS and CDR2 as YFSETQ. The CDR3 runs 15 residues. V was clipped by 4 bases and J by 0 bases, with 13 bases between them. Written as DNA, the CDR3 is TGCGCCAGCAGCCCTATCACAGGGTTGAACACTGAAGCTTTCTTT. Amino acids: CASSPITGLNTEAFF.

Written as DNA, the CDR3 is TGTGCCAGCAGCGTAGAGAAAGTGCACAGATGGCCCGGGGAGCTGTTTTTT. Its translation: CASSVEKVHRWPGELFF. This chain uses TRBV9 with TRBJ2-2, with no clear D. The CDR3 loop spans 17 amino acids. V lost 0 bases to trimming and J lost 6 bases, with 18 bases between them. The V gene's germline CDR1 is SGDLS and CDR2 YYNGEE. The whole variable domain, filled in from reference TRBV9 and TRBJ2-2, reads DSGVTQTPKHLITATGQRVTLRCSPRSGDLSVYWYQQSLDQGLQFLIQYYNGEERAKGNILERFSAQQFPDLHSELNLSSLELGDSALYFCASSVEKVHRWPGELFFGEGSRLTVL.

CDR3 sequence reads: CASSLQGLTGGYTF. As DNA, the CDR3 is TGTGCCAGCAGCTTGCAAGGGTTAACGGGTGGCTACACCTTC. The chain carries TRBV5-4 and TRBJ1-2; no definite D call. Germline CDR1 reads SGHNT; CDR2 reads YYREEE (reference sequence). Trimming left V 1 base short and J 7 bases short, with 14 bases between. This CDR3 is built from 14 residues. The variable domain in full, with the rest retrieved from reference TRBV5-4 and TRBJ1-2, is ETGVTQSPTHLIKTRGQQVTLRCSSQSGHNTVSWYQQALGQGPQFIFQYYREEENGRGNFPPRFSGLQFPNYSSELNVNALELDDSALYLCASSLQGLTGGYTFGSGTRLTVV.

This rearrangement joins TRBV7-9 to TRBJ2-7; no clear D. Trimming took off 3 bases at V and 5 bases at J, with 11 bases between the two ends. From germline, CDR1 is SEHNR and CDR2 FQNEAQ (reference sequence). The CDR3 runs 13 residues. Here the CDR3 reads CASSFSQRDEQYF. The CDR3 DNA follows: TGTGCCAGCAGCTTTTCCCAGCGTGACGAGCAGTACTTC.

This chain joins TRBV5-1 and TRBJ2-5; 9 bases are shared with TRBD2. This CDR3 comprises 22 residues. V gave up 3 bases and J gave up 5 bases; unmatched junction bases: 29. CDR1 and CDR2 (germline): SGHRS, YFSETQ. The CDR3 nucleotides are TGCGCCAGCAGCTATTGGCCCGCGCGACTACTAAGGCAGCGGGAGGTAGAGGAGACCCAGTACTTC. Amino acids: CASSYWPARLLRQREVEETQYF.

The chain carries TRBV7-8 and TRBJ1-1; D unresolved. The CDR3 consists of 14 residues. From germline, CDR1 is SGHVS and CDR2 FQNEAQ. Trimming removed 5 bases at V and 0 bases at J, with 10 bases between. In DNA, the CDR3 is TGTGCCAGCAGCCCCAAGGCCCTGAACACTGAAGCTTTCTTT. As protein: CASSPKALNTEAFF.

This chain connects TRBV18 to TRBJ2-1; 13 positions match TRBD2. Losses at the gene ends were 5 bases for V and 1 base for J; bases not matched to a gene: 14. CDR1 is KGHSH, CDR2 LQKENI, per germline. The CDR3 is 20 residues long. CDR3 amino acids: CASSGSGTSGTEGSYNEQFF. For the CDR3, the DNA is TGTGCCAGCTCAGGATCCGGGACTAGCGGGACCGAGGGGTCCTACAATGAGCAGTTCTTC.

This clone was recorded only once. The J gene is TRBJ2-1, the V gene TRBV6-5; the D gene could be TRBD1 or TRBD2 (5 bases each). V was cut by 4 bases and J by 0 bases, with 13 bases left in between. CDR3 size: 16 residues. Germline V gives CDR1 MNHEY, CDR2 SVGAGI. The CDR3 sequence: CASSSPGATSYNEQFF. The DNA of the CDR3 is TGTGCCAGCAGTTCCCCCGGGGCAACCTCCTACAATGAGCAGTTCTTC.

The V and J genes are TRBV5-1 and TRBJ2-2; D perhaps matches TRBD2 (6 bases). The CDR3 is 16 amino acids. V was shortened by 2 bases and J by 2 bases, with 13 bases between the two germline ends. Looked up from germline, CDR1 is SGHRS and CDR2 is YFSETQ. This CDR3 is CASSFGGGYNTGELFF. In DNA form, the CDR3 reads TGCGCCAGCAGCTTTGGGGGAGGCTATAACACCGGGGAGCTGTTTTTT.

Here the CDR3 reads CASSLTGANSPLHF. The CDR3 coding sequence is TGTGCCAGCAGCTTGACAGGGGCTAATTCACCCCTCCACTTT. The chain joins TRBV11-2 to TRBJ1-6; 8 positions agree with TRBD1. CDR1 SGHAT and CDR2 FQNNGV come from the germline V gene. This CDR3 has 14 residues. V shed 3 bases and J 6 bases; nucleotides not matched to a gene: 1.

This clone was detected only a few times. One end of the junction is discordant with germline, which a read error may explain. This chain connects TRBV6-1 to TRBJ2-1; the match to TRBD2 covers 7 bases. CDR3 length: 14 amino acids. CDR1 is MNHNS, CDR2 SASEGT, per germline. This chain's CDR3 is CASLRGGEREKQFF. CDR3 in DNA: TGTGCCAGCCTACGTGGGGGGGAGAGGGAAAAGCAATTCTTC.

This clone was observed a handful of times. V gene TRBV10-2 combines with J gene TRBJ2-1; 10 bases are shared with TRBD2. The CDR3 extends over 15 amino acids. Germline assignment: CDR1 WSHSY and CDR2 SAAADI. V lost 1 base to trimming and J lost 6 bases; unmatched junction nucleotides: 3. CDR3 region: CASSEWGLARNEQFF. The CDR3, as DNA: TGCGCCAGCAGTGAGTGGGGACTAGCGCGCAATGAGCAGTTCTTC.

J is TRBJ1-6 and V is TRBV30, with 11 bases lining up with TRBD1. This CDR3 has 17 residues. The J segment lost 6 bases and the V segment lost 2 bases, leaving 9 bases of the junction unmatched. CDR1 is GTSNPN, CDR2 SVGIG, per germline (reference sequence). The CDR3 spells CAWSPGTGGFLNSPLHF. The CDR3 DNA reads as TGTGCCTGGAGTCCGGGGACAGGGGGTTTCCTTAATTCACCCCTCCACTTT.

The gene calls are TRBV27 and TRBJ2-2, with 7 bases that match TRBD2. V gave up 3 bases and J gave up 5 bases; unmatched junction bases: 6. The CDR3 is made up of 15 amino acids. The germline V gene has CDR1 MNHEY and CDR2 SMNVEV (reference sequence). CDR3 nucleotides: TGTGCCAGCAGTTTCGGGAGGTGGCCTACCGGGGAGCTGTTTTTT. Protein product: CASSFGRWPTGELFF.